Each of the 13 T cell receptor beta chains below was sequenced from the same sample in a study of T cell responses to AZD1222 COVID-19 vaccine (dated by TCRdb to about 2021). The sample's time point label is to be understood as: baseline before first vaccination. The treatment or condition tag for this specimen amounts to: meningococcal conjugate vaccine given as trial control. The library was made by the immunoSEQ multiplex PCR assay. TCRdb limited this immuneACCESS table to in-frame rearrangements with V and J called. A share of clones is missing; checked studies link under half to unresolved V genes, and the rest is unexplained. The sample yields roughly 89,000 clones; roughly 88% were counted once. The ten largest clones take up around 5.1% of the sample. The sequencing used peripheral blood, collected on day 0 of MenACWY control vaccination. These receptors were collected from an adult in good health.

The sample holds one count of this clone. The V gene is TRBV18, the J gene TRBJ2-1; 11 bases line up with TRBD2. V shed 3 bases and J 2 bases; nucleotides not matched to a gene: 9. CDR1 is KGHSH and CDR2 is LQKENI in the germline V gene. The CDR3 is made up of 18 amino acids. The CDR3 DNA reads as TGTGCCAGCTCACCTACACCTTTACTAGCGGGAGCCTACAATGAGCAGTTCTTC. Residues: CASSPTPLLAGAYNEQFF. Together with reference TRBV18 and TRBJ2-1, the CDR3 gives the full variable domain: NAGVMQNPRHLVRRRGQEARLRCSPMKGHSHVYWYRQLPEEGLKFMVYLQKENIIDESGMPKERFSAEFPKEGPSILRIQQVVRGDSAAYFCASSPTPLLAGAYNEQFFGPGTRLTVL.

This clone was found once. J is TRBJ1-1 and V is TRBV6-5; D is ambiguous. The V and J ends lost 0 bases and 4 bases respectively, with 9 bases between them. There are 14 residues in the CDR3. Per germline, CDR1 MNHEY and CDR2 SVGAGI. CDR3 DNA sequence: TGTGCCAGCAGTTACTCAAGAGAGGGCACTGAAGCTTTCTTT. Its protein is CASSYSREGTEAFF.

V usage is TRBV28 and J usage is TRBJ2-1, with 9 bases fitting TRBD1. Germline values: CDR1 MDHEN, CDR2 SYDVKM. This CDR3 region has 15 residues. Trimming cost V 3 bases and J 1 base; bases outside gene matches: 1. This CDR3 is CASSLDRGSYNEQFF. CDR3 coding DNA: TGTGCCAGCAGTTTGGACAGGGGTTCCTACAATGAGCAGTTCTTC.

CDR3 bases: TGTGCCAGCAGCTCCTACTCGACAGGGACCTATGGCTACACCTTC. Its protein product is CASSSYSTGTYGYTF. The gene calls are TRBV9 and TRBJ1-2, with 7 bases that match TRBD1. Unmatched junction bases numbered 10, after V lost 4 bases and J lost 4 bases. This CDR3 has 15 amino acids. The germline gives CDR1 SGDLS, CDR2 YYNGEE. The full variable domain, in which reference TRBV9 and TRBJ1-2 provide the parts outside the CDR3, is DSGVTQTPKHLITATGQRVTLRCSPRSGDLSVYWYQQSLDQGLQFLIQYYNGEERAKGNILERFSAQQFPDLHSELNLSSLELGDSALYFCASSSYSTGTYGYTFGSGTRLTVV.

The chain links TRBV10-3 to TRBJ2-2; 8 nucleotides agree with TRBD2. This CDR3 contains 15 residues. Germline lookup yields CDR1 ENHRY and CDR2 SYGVKD. V dropped 8 bases and J dropped 3; count of bases not matched to a gene: 8. CDR3 in DNA: TGTGCCATCTGGAGAGCGGGAGCAGACACCGGGGAGCTGTTTTTT. Its protein is CAIWRAGADTGELFF.

This clone is a singleton in its sample. The chain links TRBV29-1 to TRBJ2-1; D is unclear. Germline V gene lookup returns CDR1 SQVTM and CDR2 ANQGSEA. Trimming took off 7 bases at V and 0 bases at J, with 7 bases between the two ends. The length of the CDR3 is 12 residues. CDR3 DNA sequence: TGCAGCGCAGGAAGCTCCTACAATGAGCAGTTCTTC. It translates to CSAGSSYNEQFF.

The chain is built from TRBV7-8 and TRBJ2-7; D unresolved. The CDR3 length is 14 residues. Germline V gene lookup returns CDR1 SGHVS and CDR2 FQNEAQ. With 7 bases removed from V and 4 bases from J, the gap between germline ends came to 17 bases. CDR3 sequence (DNA): TGTGCCAGCACCATCCGGGCCAGCTTTTACGAGCAGTACTTC. Its protein product is CASTIRASFYEQYF.

The rearrangement joins TRBV4-2 to TRBJ2-3; D gene ambiguous. Trimming shortened V by 4 bases and J by 0 bases, and 11 bases separated the two germline ends. The CDR3 is 15 amino acids. From germline, CDR1 is LGHNA and CDR2 YNFKEQ. This CDR3 is CASSPAWKSTDTQYF. The CDR3 coding sequence is TGTGCCAGCAGCCCCGCCTGGAAGAGCACAGATACGCAGTATTTT.

The chain couples TRBV7-2 to TRBJ1-5; D not resolved. V was clipped by 5 bases and J by 0 bases, with 8 bases between them. This CDR3 contains 14 residues. Germline lookup yields CDR1 SGHTA and CDR2 FQGNSA. DNA of the CDR3: TGTGCCAGCAGCCGTGATTCTAGCAATCAGCCCCAGCATTTT. It codes for CASSRDSSNQPQHF.

V usage is TRBV4-2 and J usage is TRBJ1-1; D is unresolved. Trimming cost V 1 base and J 7 bases, with 10 bases left between them. CDR3 size: 13 residues. Per the germline V gene, CDR1 is LGHNA and CDR2 is YNFKEQ. The CDR3 loop is CASSQAAELEAFF. DNA of the CDR3: TGTGCCAGCAGCCAAGCGGCAGAGCTTGAAGCTTTCTTT.

The chain recombines TRBV28 with TRBJ1-1; TRBD1 agrees at 8 bases. The V gene's germline CDR1 is MDHEN and CDR2 SYDVKM. The V segment lost 4 bases and the J segment 7 bases; nucleotides outside the gene matches: 11. This CDR3 is built from 15 residues. The CDR3 region is CASSSPPGGINEAFF. The CDR3 coding sequence is TGTGCCAGCAGTTCCCCCCCAGGGGGCATAAATGAAGCTTTCTTT.

This rearrangement joins TRBV12-3 or TRBV12-4 to TRBJ1-1; D not certain. Between the trimmed V and J ends, which lost 7 bases and 3 bases, there was a span of 12 bases. The CDR3 covers 13 residues. The CDR3 DNA sequence: TGTGCCAGCACCAATGAAGGGTACACTGAAGCTTTCTTT. Encoded protein: CASTNEGYTEAFF.

This clone was seen just once. The chain is built from TRBV4-3 and TRBJ2-6; TRBD2 matches at 10 bases. This CDR3 is 16 amino acids long. Germline V gene sequence: CDR1 LGHNA, CDR2 YSLEER. Germline trimming cut 5 bases from V and 2 bases from J; bases unmatched to any gene: 3. DNA of the CDR3: TGCGCCAGCAGCGAAGCGGGAGGGCCTGGGGCCAACGTCCTGACTTTC. Its protein is CASSEAGGPGANVLTF.